The 30 T cell receptor beta chains below were found in one sample sequenced in a study of monozygotic twins with inflammatory bowel disease. TCRdb reprocessed the 5' RACE reads and stores each CDR3 protein as one record, lacking DNA. This table lists more than 350,000 distinct CDR3 sequences. Material for sequencing was blood. These receptors originate from a human donor with ulcerative colitis or Crohn's disease, or a healthy co-twin of an affected twin (not recorded which).

J is TRBJ2-1 and V is TRBV7-3; TCRdb names TRBD1, which stays unverified in the absence of DNA. CDR3 length equals 15 residues. Germline V gene sequence: CDR1 SGHTA, CDR2 FQGTGA. The CDR3 region is CASSPGVRGYNEQFF.

The chain carries TRBV5-1 and TRBJ2-3; no DNA is available, so the TRBD2 call from TCRdb remains unchecked. CDR3 length: 13 residues. In germline, CDR1 is SGHRS, CDR2 YFSETQ. This CDR3 reads CASSPAGSDTQYF.

The rearrangement links TRBV4-1 to TRBJ1-4; TCRdb names TRBD1, which stays unverified in the absence of DNA. Germline lookup yields CDR1 MGHRA and CDR2 YSYEKL. There are 17 residues in the CDR3. The CDR3 sequence is CASTSGAGLFVNEKLFF.

This chain joins TRBV10-3 and TRBJ2-7; TCRdb proposes TRBD1, but this gene call is untestable without DNA. Germline loops: CDR1 ENHRY, CDR2 SYGVKD. The CDR3 has 12 amino acids. CDR3 amino acids: CATGTGPYEQYF.

The chain couples TRBV28 to TRBJ2-1; TCRdb reports TRBD2, a call that lacks DNA to check it against. Germline V gives CDR1 MDHEN, CDR2 SYDVKM. The CDR3 covers 18 residues. The CDR3 reads CASSSPGLAGDGRNEQFF.

This sequence joins TRBV20-1 and TRBJ2-6; checking the TCRdb D call of TRBD1 is not possible without DNA. CDR1 and CDR2 from the germline V gene are DFQATT and SNEGSKA (reference sequence). The CDR3 has 16 amino acids. The CDR3: CSAEDRDALRANVLTF.

The chain links TRBV20-1 to TRBJ2-2; TCRdb's assignment of TRBD1 cannot be checked, as there is no DNA. Germline V gene lookup returns CDR1 DFQATT and CDR2 SNEGSKA (reference sequence). The CDR3 is made up of 17 amino acids. The CDR3 region is CSARDIRTAKNTGELFF.

This chain joins TRBV12-3 or TRBV12-4 and TRBJ2-1. This CDR3 spans 15 amino acids. CDR3 amino acids: CASSFMRFSYNEQFF.

The chain couples TRBV20-1 to TRBJ2-3; TCRdb's D call of TRBD1 is untestable without DNA. CDR3 length equals 15 residues. Germline assignment: CDR1 DFQATT and CDR2 SNEGSKA (reference sequence). CDR3: CSARSQVFSTDTQYF.

The gene calls are TRBV5-1 and TRBJ1-2; checking the TCRdb D call of TRBD1 is not possible without DNA. Germline loops: CDR1 SGHRS, CDR2 YFSETQ. This CDR3 is 14 amino acids long. This CDR3 reads CASGDPSANYGYTF.

The genes are TRBV7-9 and TRBJ2-2. The CDR3 runs to 16 residues. CDR1 is SEHNR and CDR2 is FQNEAQ in the germline V gene (reference sequence). The chain's CDR3 is CASSLGSIANTGELFF.

J is TRBJ1-4 and V is TRBV29-1. This CDR3 has 12 amino acids. The germline gives CDR1 SQVTM, CDR2 ANQGSEA. The CDR3: CSGGHQNEKLFF.

The gene calls are TRBV11-2 and TRBJ2-3; TCRdb reports TRBD2, a call that lacks DNA to check it against. The CDR3 contains 18 residues. The germline gives CDR1 SGHAT, CDR2 FQNNGV. CDR3 sequence reads: CASSLGQRGIPSTDTQYF.

The gene calls are TRBV6-5 and TRBJ2-7. The CDR3 extends over 15 amino acids. Germline V lookup: CDR1 MNHEY, CDR2 SVGAGI. The CDR3 sequence is CASSYPRGSSYEQYF.

V and J are TRBV7-2 and TRBJ2-1; TCRdb indicates TRBD1, and absent DNA this call remains unverified. Germline lookup yields CDR1 SGHTA and CDR2 FQGNSA. The CDR3 is made up of 16 amino acids. CDR3 sequence: CASSLYGTGGNNEQFF.

The chain employs TRBV6-4 and TRBJ2-1. CDR3 size: 11 residues. Germline values: CDR1 MRHNA, CDR2 SNTAGT. CDR3 sequence reads: CASSHGNEQFF.

This rearrangement joins TRBV20-1 to TRBJ2-3. There are 14 residues in the CDR3. The germline V gene has CDR1 DFQATT and CDR2 SNEGSKA (reference sequence). The CDR3 sequence: CSASGAIPVDTQYF.

The rearrangement joins TRBV5-1 to TRBJ1-6; TCRdb calls TRBD1, which cannot be checked without DNA. There are 14 residues in the CDR3. Germline V CDR1 and CDR2: SGHRS, YFSETQ. This chain's CDR3 is CASSLGQGNSPLHF.

This chain links TRBV9 with TRBJ2-5. Germline loops: CDR1 SGDLS, CDR2 YYNGEE. The CDR3 extends over 14 amino acids. The CDR3 region is CASSVGDAQETQYF.

The chain couples TRBV7-3 to TRBJ2-2. CDR1 is SGHTA and CDR2 is FQGTGA in the germline V gene. This CDR3 comprises 13 residues. This CDR3 is CASSSPFGGELFF.

The chain couples TRBV6-2 or TRBV6-3 to TRBJ2-7; TCRdb lists TRBD1, though no DNA is available to test this call. Germline values: CDR1 MNHEY, CDR2 SVGEGT. There are 12 residues in the CDR3. The CDR3 sequence is CASSDRGGEQYF.

This sequence joins TRBV11-2 and TRBJ1-2; TCRdb calls TRBD1, which cannot be checked without DNA. CDR3 length equals 14 residues. CDR1 is SGHAT and CDR2 is FQNNGV in the germline V gene. The CDR3 spells CASSLDRDNYGYTF.

The chain employs TRBV7-3 and TRBJ1-6; without DNA, the TCRdb call of TRBD1 cannot be checked. The CDR3 length is 19 residues. The V gene's germline CDR1 is SGHTA and CDR2 FQGTGA. The CDR3 spells CASSLRPWTGESYNSPLHF.

CDR3 in amino acids: CASSPIYSGAYNEQFF. This sequence joins TRBV3-1 and TRBJ2-1; TCRdb's assignment of TRBD2 cannot be checked, as there is no DNA. Germline V lookup: CDR1 LGHDT, CDR2 YNNKEL (reference sequence). This CDR3 comprises 16 residues.

The chain carries TRBV6-1 and TRBJ2-5; no DNA is available, so the TRBD2 call from TCRdb remains unchecked. CDR1 and CDR2 (germline): MNHNS, SASEGT. There are 17 residues in the CDR3. The CDR3 reads CASSETRQTGRGAIQYF.

This rearrangement joins TRBV20-1 to TRBJ2-2. The germline V gene has CDR1 DFQATT and CDR2 SNEGSKA (reference sequence). The CDR3 loop spans 13 amino acids. The CDR3 spells CSARTSHTGELFF.

V gene TRBV20-1 combines with J gene TRBJ2-7; TCRdb's D call of TRBD2 is untestable without DNA. CDR3 length: 14 amino acids. Germline V gives CDR1 DFQATT, CDR2 SNEGSKA (reference sequence). The CDR3 spells CSAGSGRAMNEQYF.

CDR3 loop: CASSLRGGLGHEQFF. This chain uses TRBV6-2 or TRBV6-3 with TRBJ2-1; lacking DNA, the TRBD1 call made by TCRdb goes unchecked. There are 15 residues in the CDR3. Germline V lookup: CDR1 MNHEY, CDR2 SVGEGT.

The rearrangement joins TRBV27 to TRBJ2-1; no DNA is available, so the TRBD1 call from TCRdb remains unchecked. In germline, CDR1 is MNHEY, CDR2 SMNVEV (reference sequence). The CDR3 runs 13 residues. The CDR3 region is CASSSTGMNEQFF.

The chain employs TRBV27 and TRBJ2-1; no DNA is available, so the TRBD1 call from TCRdb remains unchecked. Germline V gene lookup returns CDR1 MNHEY and CDR2 SMNVEV (reference sequence). The CDR3 sequence is 16 residues long. This chain's CDR3 is CASRVAGTGVYNEQFF.